Below are 8 T cell receptor beta chains sequenced from a single sample in a study of blood T cell repertoires in COVID-19. Produced via immunoSEQ multiplex PCR; TCRdb's table is partial and in-frame only. The sample lists 320,000 or so clones; over 80% were seen once. The sequencing input was PBMCs or T cells enriched from blood (not recorded which). The receptor source for this set is a man aged 25 to 45 who had recovered from COVID-19.

The J gene is TRBJ1-1, the V gene TRBV19; 8 nucleotides line up with TRBD1. The CDR3 has 15 residues. Germline lookup yields CDR1 LNHDA and CDR2 SQIVND (reference sequence). V lost 3 bases to trimming and J lost 1 base; unmatched junction nucleotides: 4. CDR3 DNA sequence: TGTGCCAGTAGTATGAGACAGGGGACGAACACTGAAGCTTTCTTT. Translation gives CASSMRQGTNTEAFF.

In this sample, this clone turned up once. V usage is TRBV28 and J usage is TRBJ1-5; D gene uncertain. The V gene's germline CDR1 is MDHEN and CDR2 SYDVKM. V was cut by 5 bases and J by 6 bases, with 11 bases left in between. CDR3 size: 13 residues. CDR3 in DNA: TGTGCCAGCAGTCCCCCCGCAGGTCAGCCCCAGCATTTT. Its translation is CASSPPAGQPQHF.

This clone has only one observation. The rearrangement uses TRBV24-1 and TRBJ1-1; the D is unclear. Trimming removed 3 bases at V and 2 bases at J, with 15 bases between. The CDR3 loop spans 16 amino acids. Germline V gene sequence: CDR1 KGHDR, CDR2 SFDVKD. Here the CDR3 DNA reads TGTGCCACCAGTGATGGAGTCGGGTCGCATAACACTGAAGCTTTCTTT. This encodes CATSDGVGSHNTEAFF.

This clone was seen a single time. This chain uses TRBV10-3 with TRBJ1-5; D is uncertain. The germline V and J ends were trimmed by 1 base and 4 bases, with 11 bases remaining between them. This CDR3 has 15 amino acids. Germline V lookup: CDR1 ENHRY, CDR2 SYGVKD. This CDR3 reads CAISELEALNQPQHF. The CDR3 DNA is TGTGCCATCAGTGAGTTGGAGGCGTTAAATCAGCCCCAGCATTTT.

The table lists this clone with a count of one. The chain carries TRBV28 and TRBJ1-4, with 9 nucleotides matching TRBD1. The junction had 4 bases not matched to a gene; V was cut back by 10 bases and J by 4 bases. The germline CDR1 and CDR2 sequences are MDHEN and SYDVKM. CDR3 length: 13 amino acids. The CDR3 reads CAIETGGNEKLFF. In nucleotides, the CDR3 is TGTGCCATCGAGACAGGGGGTAATGAAAAACTGTTTTTT.

V usage is TRBV28 and J usage is TRBJ1-5, with D possibly being TRBD1 (6 bases). The CDR3 consists of 15 residues. V lost 6 bases and J lost 1, with 13 bases in between. Germline V gene sequence: CDR1 MDHEN, CDR2 SYDVKM. The CDR3 nucleotides are TGTGCCAGCAGAGTCCCAGGGGACAGCAATCAGCCCCAGCATTTT. It translates to CASRVPGDSNQPQHF.

J is TRBJ1-2 and V is TRBV7-2; D ambiguous. Germline V lookup: CDR1 SGHTA, CDR2 FQGNSA. V dropped 1 base and J dropped 7 bases, with 7 bases sitting between them. The CDR3 covers 12 residues. The CDR3 region is CASSLVGSGYTF. The DNA for the CDR3 is TGTGCCAGCAGCTTAGTGGGGAGTGGCTACACCTTC. Using reference TRBV7-2 and TRBJ1-2 for the parts outside the CDR3, the full variable domain is GAGVSQSPSNKVTEKGKDVELRCDPISGHTALYWYRQSLGQGLEFLIYFQGNSAPDKSGLPSDRFSAERTGGSVSTLTIQRTQQEDSAVYLCASSLVGSGYTFGSGTRLTVV.

A single count supports this clone. This chain joins TRBV21-1 and TRBJ2-2; the table's TRBD1 call for D was not verified on the DNA. TRBV21-1 is an annotated pseudogene. The CDR3 has 14 amino acids. This CDR3 reads CASSKKDRRGELFF. DNA of the CDR3: TGTGCCAGCAGCAAAAAGGACAGAAGGGGGGAGCTGTTTTTT.